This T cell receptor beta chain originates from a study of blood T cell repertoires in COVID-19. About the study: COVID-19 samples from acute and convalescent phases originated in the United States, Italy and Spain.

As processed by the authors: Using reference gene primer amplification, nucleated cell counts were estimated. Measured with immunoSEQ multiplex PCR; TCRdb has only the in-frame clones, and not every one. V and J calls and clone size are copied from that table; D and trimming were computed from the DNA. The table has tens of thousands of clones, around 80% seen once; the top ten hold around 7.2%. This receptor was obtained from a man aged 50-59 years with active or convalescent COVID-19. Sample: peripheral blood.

The DNA of the CDR3 is TGTGCCAGTAGTATTTGGGGAGGCGATGAGCAGTTCTTC. It translates to CASSIWGGDEQFF. V is TRBV19 and J is TRBJ2-1; D is possibly TRBD2 (6 bases). Trimming shortened V by 3 bases and J by 8 bases, and 11 bases separated the two germline ends. Germline V lookup: CDR1 LNHDA, CDR2 SQIVND (reference sequence). This CDR3 has 13 amino acids.